Each of the 16 T cell receptor beta chains below was sequenced from the same sample in a study of PD-L1 blockade in urothelial cancer. Profiling relied on immunoSEQ multiplex PCR, and the TCRdb table lists in-frame clones only, not all of them. The sample records tens of thousands of clones, over 75% being singletons. The sequences come from PBMCs, collected around atezolizumab (anti-PD-L1) treatment. The receptors here all came from a man in his 70s with urothelial cancer.

The V gene is TRBV7-7, the J gene TRBJ2-1; TRBD2 might be the D (6 bases). Trimming took 3 bases from V and 5 from J, leaving 11 bases between them. This CDR3 spans 14 amino acids. In germline, CDR1 is SSHAT, CDR2 FNYEAQ (reference sequence). The CDR3 bases are TGTGCCAGCAGCTTCGGGAGTCCCCACAATGAGCAGTTCTTC. It is translated as CASSFGSPHNEQFF.

The chain is built from TRBV6-5 and TRBJ2-7; D remains ambiguous. Deletions cut 0 bases from V and 3 bases from J, with 9 bases between. Per the germline V gene, CDR1 is MNHEY and CDR2 is SVGAGI. The CDR3 is made up of 14 amino acids. The CDR3 protein is CASSYSRGNYEQYF. Written as DNA, the CDR3 is TGTGCCAGCAGTTACTCGAGAGGTAACTACGAGCAGTACTTC.

The chain links TRBV7-7 to TRBJ2-2; the D is unclear. Trimming shortened V by 3 bases and J by 0 bases, and 5 bases separated the two germline ends. The CDR3 runs to 14 residues. Germline V gives CDR1 SSHAT, CDR2 FNYEAQ (reference sequence). The CDR3 coding sequence is TGTGCCAGCAGCTTCGACTCGAACACCGGGGAGCTGTTTTTT. Protein product: CASSFDSNTGELFF.

The rearrangement joins TRBV5-5 to TRBJ2-3, with D maybe TRBD1 (5 bases). The CDR3 is made up of 16 amino acids. Germline lookup yields CDR1 SGHKS and CDR2 YYEKEE (reference sequence). Trimming left V 0 bases short and J 5 bases short, with 16 bases between. The CDR3 region has the DNA TGTGCCAGCAGCTTGGCAGTAAGGGGCTCGGTAGATACGCAGTATTTT. As protein: CASSLAVRGSVDTQYF.

This clone was counted between two and nine times. The chain combines TRBV6-1 with TRBJ2-2; D is ambiguous. Germline V CDR1 and CDR2: MNHNS, SASEGT. Deletions cut 5 bases from V and 7 bases from J, with 2 bases between. CDR3 length: 10 amino acids. The CDR3 DNA reads TGTGCCAGCAGTCGCGGGGAGCTGTTTTTT. The encoded protein is CASSRGELFF.

This chain links TRBV9 with TRBJ2-4; 8 bases map to TRBD1. V was clipped by 3 bases and J by 5 bases; unmatched bases: 10. Germline V gene data show CDR1 as SGDLS and CDR2 as YYNGEE. The CDR3 is 16 amino acids. CDR3 nucleotides: TGTGCCAGCAGCGCCGGGGGACAGGTATTCCAAAACATTCAGTACTTC. It is translated as CASSAGGQVFQNIQYF. Drawing the rest from reference TRBV9 and TRBJ2-4, the complete variable domain is DSGVTQTPKHLITATGQRVTLRCSPRSGDLSVYWYQQSLDQGLQFLIQYYNGEERAKGNILERFSAQQFPDLHSELNLSSLELGDSALYFCASSAGGQVFQNIQYFGAGTRLSVL.

The J gene is TRBJ2-3, the V gene TRBV5-1; D unclear. Germline V CDR1 and CDR2: SGHRS, YFSETQ. The CDR3 consists of 15 residues. Trimming left V 4 bases short and J 7 bases short, with 19 bases between. CDR3 sequence (DNA): TGCGCCAGCAGCATGATGGCGGAGTCCACGAATACGCAGTATTTT. Encoded protein: CASSMMAESTNTQYF.

V and J are TRBV11-2 and TRBJ2-1, with D possibly being TRBD2 (5 bases). Germline lookup yields CDR1 SGHAT and CDR2 FQNNGV. V was cut by 1 base and J by 4 bases, with 14 bases left in between. The CDR3 consists of 16 residues. The CDR3 DNA is TGTGCCAGCAGCTTAGGCGTGGGAGTTTCGTACAATGAGCAGTTCTTC. It codes for CASSLGVGVSYNEQFF.

Sample share makes this clone medium-sized (0.01 to 0.1%). The rearrangement uses TRBV6-5 and TRBJ2-1; the D is unclear. Germline CDR1 and CDR2: MNHEY and SVGAGI. The CDR3 has 14 residues. V shed 2 bases and J shed 3 bases, with 8 bases lying between them. In DNA, the CDR3 is TGTGCCAGCAGTTACAACTTATACTACAATGAGCAGTTCTTC. Translation gives CASSYNLYYNEQFF.

This chain connects TRBV30 to TRBJ2-2; TRBD1 agrees at 9 bases. Unmatched junction bases numbered 5, after V lost 5 bases and J lost 4 bases. In germline, CDR1 is GTSNPN, CDR2 SVGIG (reference sequence). This CDR3 spans 14 amino acids. For the CDR3, the DNA is TGTGCCTGGGGCGGGACAGGGACCACCGGGGAGCTGTTTTTT. Residues: CAWGGTGTTGELFF.

The rearrangement links TRBV2 to TRBJ1-1, with TRBD1 as a possible D gene (5 bases). Trimming took off 1 base at V and 4 bases at J, with 13 bases between the two ends. The CDR3 runs 15 residues. In germline, CDR1 is SNHLY, CDR2 FYNNEI. DNA of the CDR3: TGTGCCAGCAGTGAAGATATGGGGCGAGTCACTGAAGCTTTCTTT. Translated, it gives CASSEDMGRVTEAFF.

The CDR3 sequence: CASSVSGVSYNEQFF. In nucleotides, the CDR3 is TGTGCCAGTAGTGTTAGCGGGGTTTCCTACAATGAGCAGTTCTTC. The chain is built from TRBV19 and TRBJ2-1; TRBD2 matches at 8 bases. The J segment lost 1 base and the V segment lost 5 bases, leaving 4 bases of the junction unmatched. The CDR3 length is 15 residues. Germline values: CDR1 LNHDA, CDR2 SQIVND (reference sequence).

The chain couples TRBV2 to TRBJ2-7; 10 bases line up with TRBD2. CDR3 length equals 14 residues. CDR1 is SNHLY, CDR2 FYNNEI, per germline. Trimming took 9 bases from V and 5 from J; bases not matched to a gene: 10. The CDR3 reads CASQRQREGNEQYF. The CDR3 coding sequence is TGTGCCAGTCAGAGGCAGCGGGAGGGGAACGAGCAGTACTTC.

The rearrangement uses TRBV2 and TRBJ1-6; a possible D gene is TRBD1 (5 bases). Germline V gives CDR1 SNHLY, CDR2 FYNNEI. CDR3 size: 16 residues. Trimming removed 7 bases at V and 6 bases at J, with 19 bases between. The CDR3 loop reads CASTGSGFRLNSPLHF. The CDR3 region has the DNA TGTGCCAGCACCGGATCAGGGTTTCGACTTAATTCACCCCTCCACTTT. Full variable domain (missing parts from reference TRBV2 and TRBJ1-6): EPEVTQTPSHQVTQMGQEVILRCVPISNHLYFYWYRQILGQKVEFLVSFYNNEISEKSEIFDDQFSVERPDGSNFTLKIRSTKLEDSAMYFCASTGSGFRLNSPLHFGNGTRLTVT.

The genes are TRBV5-1 and TRBJ1-4; TRBD1 matches 7 bases. The junction had 10 bases not matched to a gene; V was cut back by 3 bases and J by 8 bases. Germline assignment: CDR1 SGHRS and CDR2 YFSETQ. This CDR3 is built from 15 residues. CDR3 loop: CASSWDSLSGEKLFF. CDR3 nucleotides: TGCGCCAGCAGCTGGGACAGCCTCTCAGGGGAAAAACTGTTTTTT.

The V call is TRBV5-6, the J call TRBJ1-3, with TRBD1 as a possible D gene (6 bases). Germline assignment: CDR1 SGHDT and CDR2 YYEEEE. The V gene lost 9 bases and the J gene lost 3 bases, with 13 bases spanning the gap. This CDR3 is 13 amino acids long. CDR3 sequence: CATRTGFGNTIYF. The CDR3 DNA reads as TGTGCCACCCGAACAGGGTTTGGAAACACCATATATTTT.